These 6 T cell receptor beta chains were sequenced from one sample in a study of shared clonotypes between healthy human individuals. Using immunoSEQ multiplex PCR, the repertoire was profiled, and TCRdb retains in-frame clones only, with some absent. Found here are around 180,000 clones, roughly 91% of them singletons; the top ten hold around 0.067%. The source material was naive CD4+ T cells sorted from blood. The subset: CD45RA+ positively selected. The receptors were gathered from a woman in her 30s in good health.

This chain joins TRBV5-6 and TRBJ2-1; tentative D call: TRBD1 (6 bases). The CDR3 totals 14 residues. The V and J ends lost 5 bases and 8 bases respectively, with 17 bases between them. The germline V gene encodes CDR1 SGHDT and CDR2 YYEEEE. CDR3 bases: TGTGCCAGCAGGGACAGTTTCCTTTTGGATGAGCAGTTCTTC. Translated, it gives CASRDSFLLDEQFF.

The J gene is TRBJ1-4, the V gene TRBV27; D remains unclear. The germline V and J ends were trimmed by 2 bases and 7 bases, with 11 bases remaining between them. Germline V gives CDR1 MNHEY, CDR2 SMNVEV (reference sequence). This CDR3 has 14 residues. The DNA for the CDR3 is TGTGCCAGCAGTTTAGACATAAGGCGTGAAAAACTGTTTTTT. It codes for CASSLDIRREKLFF.

This clone was seen just once. The chain recombines TRBV28 with TRBJ2-1; 13 nucleotides agree with TRBD2. V gave up 7 bases and J gave up 10 bases; unmatched junction bases: 10. The length of the CDR3 is 15 residues. The V gene's germline CDR1 is MDHEN and CDR2 SYDVKM. The CDR3 bases are TGTGCCAGCAAAATCAGACTAGCGGGGGGCCGAGAGCAGTTCTTC. Its protein is CASKIRLAGGREQFF.

The chain employs TRBV5-1 and TRBJ1-1; 9 bases map to TRBD1. The CDR3 covers 15 residues. V gave up 3 bases and J gave up 5 bases; unmatched junction bases: 8. Germline CDR1 reads SGHRS; CDR2 reads YFSETQ. CDR3 nucleotides: TGCGCCAGCAGCTCCGGGACAGGGCCGAGGACTGAAGCTTTCTTT. This encodes CASSSGTGPRTEAFF.

This clone was counted a single time. The chain links TRBV28 to TRBJ2-7, with a weak D call TRBD1 (5 bases). The V end lost 5 bases, the J end lost 2 bases, and 16 bases lay between the germline ends. The germline V gene has CDR1 MDHEN and CDR2 SYDVKM. The CDR3 sequence is 15 residues long. The chain's CDR3 is CASSVRTSITYEQYF. In DNA form, the CDR3 reads TGTGCCAGCAGTGTTAGGACATCGATCACCTACGAGCAGTACTTC.

The chain carries TRBV21-1 and TRBJ1-3. TRBV21-1 is marked as a pseudogene. The CDR3 is 15 amino acids. The CDR3 spells CASSKGLHSGNTIYF. CDR3 sequence (DNA): TGTGCCAGCAGCAAAGGACTGCACTCTGGAAACACCATATATTTT.